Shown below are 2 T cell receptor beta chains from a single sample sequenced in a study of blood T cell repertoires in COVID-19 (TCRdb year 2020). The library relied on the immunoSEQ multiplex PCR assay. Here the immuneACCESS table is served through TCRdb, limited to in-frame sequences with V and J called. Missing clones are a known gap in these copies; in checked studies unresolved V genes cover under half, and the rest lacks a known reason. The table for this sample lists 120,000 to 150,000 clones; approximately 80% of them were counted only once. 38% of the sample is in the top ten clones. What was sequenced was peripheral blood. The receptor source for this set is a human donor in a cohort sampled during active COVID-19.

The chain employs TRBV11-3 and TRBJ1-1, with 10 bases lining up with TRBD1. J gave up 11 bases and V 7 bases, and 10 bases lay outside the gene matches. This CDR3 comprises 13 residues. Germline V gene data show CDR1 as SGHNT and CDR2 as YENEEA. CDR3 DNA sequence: TGTGCCAGCACCTTCTTGACAGGGGGCTACGCTTTCTTT. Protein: CASTFLTGGYAFF.

The CDR3 sequence is CASSFNRNEKLFF. CDR3 nucleotides: TGTGCCAGCAGCTTCAACAGGAACGAAAAACTGTTTTTT. V is TRBV11-2 and J is TRBJ1-4; perhaps TRBD1 as D (5 bases). The length of the CDR3 is 13 residues. With 3 bases removed from V and 8 bases from J, the gap between germline ends came to 10 bases. From germline, CDR1 is SGHAT and CDR2 FQNNGV.